This TCR beta chain was sequenced in a study of blood T cell repertoires in COVID-19 (dated by TCRdb to 2018 to 2020). At the level of the whole study: Collaborator samples came from the United States, Italy and Spain and covered acute and convalescent phases of COVID-19. The material from the prospective study consisted of cDNA or gDNA derived from T cells, B-cell-depleted T cells, or PBMCs. Deeply sampled blood TCRbeta repertoires from subjects exposed to, actively infected with, or recovered from COVID-19 were included in the dataset. The repertoires were released in a freely available public database intended as a resource for research on the immune response to SARS-CoV-2. Samples came from the ongoing ImmuneRACE study (first 160 participants) plus 1,254 subjects from 6 global collaborators. Sample metadata almost always included a de-identified subject ID, COVID-19 status, age in years and sex. Where available, HLA class I and class II types were taken from metadata supplied by the sample provider and were not determined by assay-based typing.

A remark on this clone: It lacks a known antigen. No clone much larger than this one lies a single base away; base qualities are absent.

After removal of 2 bases from V and 2 bases from J, the junction retains 5 bases not matched to a gene. From the cysteine up to the phenylalanine, the CDR3 has a length of 15 residues. Only CDR3 DNA remains: 45 bases, in frame from the first base. From a lookup of the germline V gene, CDR1 and CDR2 are MNHEY and SVGEGT. Each collaborating institution followed its own protocols to collect whole blood in K2EDTA tubes. Collaborator samples were shipped for TCRbeta analysis as frozen whole blood, isolated PBMCs, or DNA extracted from either sample type. What the authors observed across the whole study: The amount of clinical and demographic metadata varied by source and participant and was provided uncurated.

The immunoSEQ Assay, a bias-controlled multiplex PCR, was used to amplify TCRbeta CDR3 regions from genomic DNA. In the authors' own workflow: The number of nucleated cells in each sample was estimated from the amplification of reference gene primers within the assay. To quantify the absolute abundance of each unique TCRbeta CDR3 rearrangement, sequence reads were collapsed and filtered. For each sample, productive Simpson clonality was calculated as the square root of Simpson's diversity index over productive rearrangements. This immuneACCESS table, as held by TCRdb, lists in-frame sequences with V and J called but not all clones. Of the missing ones, under half trace to an unresolved V gene in checked studies; the others have no known cause. V and J calls and clone size are given by that table; D and trimming were obtained from the DNA. This sample lists 90,000 to 100,000 clones; roughly 85% were detected once. More than 30% of the sample lies in the top ten.

The sequence was obtained from an elderly man with acute or convalescent COVID-19. This chain is built from TRBV6-2 or TRBV6-3 and TRBJ2-5; TRBD2 fits 7 bases in the junction. Input material: peripheral blood. The CDR3 protein sequence reads: CASSYRGAGQETQYF. The nucleotides are TGTGCCAGCAGTTACAGGGGAGCGGGGCAAGAGACCCAGTACTTC.